These T cell receptor beta chains were read from a single sample in a study of Ad26.COV2.S vaccination and SARS-CoV-2 variants. TCRdb's table, derived via immunoSEQ multiplex PCR, lists solely in-frame clones and lacks some. The sample lists 350,000 to 450,000 clones, roughly 84% occurring once. Sequenced here: peripheral blood, sampled in a trial of Ad26.COV2.S vaccine versus placebo. These receptors were collected from a person between 18 and 60 years old who received the Ad26.COV2.S COVID-19 vaccine or a placebo. CDR3s include the opening cysteine and the closing phenylalanine or tryptophan. A D gene is named only where the DNA matches it firmly. Not all rows give a size; the values are once, few, many and, for expanded clones, a class.

TRBJ2-1	-	TRBD2	TRBV4-2	TGTGCCAGCAGCCTTAGCGGGGGGGATAATGAGCAGTTCTTC	CASSLSGGDNEQFF
TRBJ2-1	-	-	TRBV6-5	TGTGCCAGCAGTTACCGGGTGTACAATGAGCAGTTCTTC	CASSYRVYNEQFF
TRBJ1-1	once	-	TRBV18	TGTGCCAGCTCACTACAGGGTGAGACTGAAGCTTTCTTT	CASSLQGETEAFF
TRBJ2-1	few	-	TRBV2	TGTGCCAGCAGTGGGCGGGATGAGCAGTTCTTC	CASSGRDEQFF
TRBJ1-1	-	TRBD1	TRBV2	TGTGCCAGCAGGCAGGGGGCCGAAGCTTTCTTT	CASRQGAEAFF
TRBJ1-2	-	-	TRBV27	TGTGCCACCTCCGGGACAAGGGGAATTAACTATGGCTACACCTTC	CATSGTRGINYGYTF
TRBJ1-1	-	-	TRBV30	TGTGCCTGGAGTGGTGTCCGGGGGGTTACTGAAGCTTTCTTT	CAWSGVRGVTEAFF
TRBJ2-1	-	TRBD2	TRBV3-1/TRBV3-2	TGTGCCAGCAGCCTAGCGGGGGGTGACTACAATGAGCAGTTCTTC	CASSLAGGDYNEQFF
TRBJ1-1	-	-	TRBV4-2	TGTGCCAGCAGCCAGGAATCGACCTGGGCGAGGACTGAAGCTTTCTTT	CASSQESTWARTEAFF
TRBJ2-1	-	-	TRBV30	TGTGCCTGGAACCGGGACACGACCTACAATGAGCAGTTCTTC	CAWNRDTTYNEQFF
TRBJ1-1	few	-	TRBV19	TGTGCCAGTAGTATGCCGGGTTACGGTAAGACTGAAGCTTTCTTT	CASSMPGYGKTEAFF
TRBJ1-2	-	TRBD1	TRBV7-2	TGTGCCAGCAGCTTAGTCGGGACAGCTAACTATGGCTACACCTTC	CASSLVGTANYGYTF
TRBJ1-1	-	TRBD1	TRBV18	TGTGCCAGCTCCTCCTCGGGACAGGGAAACACTGAAGCTTTCTTT	CASSSSGQGNTEAFF
TRBJ2-7	-	TRBD1	TRBV11-2	TGTGCCAGCAGCTTAGTCGGGGCCAGGGGGAGCGAGCAGTACTTC	CASSLVGARGSEQYF
TRBJ1-5	-	-	TRBV30	TGTGCCTGGAGTGTATCTCCCCAAGGGCAGCCCCAGCATTTT	CAWSVSPQGQPQHF
TRBJ2-1	-	TRBD1	TRBV27	TGTGCCAGCAGTACTAACAGGGGGGATATTTTGGGTCTAGCAAATGAGCAGTTCTTC	CASSTNRGDILGLANEQFF
TRBJ1-4	-	TRBD1	TRBV19	TGTGCCAGTAGCGACAGGGCGTCAAATGAAAAACTGTTTTTT	CASSDRASNEKLFF
TRBJ1-2	-	TRBD1	TRBV27	TGTGCCAGCAGTTTCTCACAGGGGGCCTTATCTGCGTATGGCTACACCTTC	CASSFSQGALSAYGYTF
TRBJ1-2	-	-	TRBV21-1	TGTGCCAGCAGCAAAGTTCGTATCTGGGACAGGGGGCGAATTAATTATGGCTACACCTTC	CASSKVRIWDRGRINYGYTF
TRBJ1-6	-	-	TRBV27	TGTGCCAGCAGTTTATGGGCAGGGGTTGGAAATTCACCCCTCCACTTT	CASSLWAGVGNSPLHF
TRBJ1-6	-	-	TRBV3-1/TRBV3-2	TGTGCCAGCAGCCAAGTGCAGGGTAATTCACCCCTCCACTTT	CASSQVQGNSPLHF
TRBJ1-1	-	TRBD1	TRBV7-9	TGTGCCAGCAGCCCCCGGACAGGGGGGACTGAAGCTTTCTTT	CASSPRTGGTEAFF
TRBJ1-2	-	-	TRBV5-6	TGTGCCAGCAGCTTGGGCAGGGAGGGCTACACCTTC	CASSLGREGYTF
TRBJ1-5	-	-	TRBV30	TGTGCCTGGAGCTACTCTGGCAATCAGCCCCAGCATTTT	CAWSYSGNQPQHF
TRBJ2-7	-	-	TRBV6-5	TGTGCCAGCAGAGTACAGGGCTACGAGCAGTACTTC	CASRVQGYEQYF
TRBJ1-4	-	TRBD1	TRBV4-1	TGCGCCAGCAGCCAAGGACAGGGGGTTGGTGAAAAACTGTTTTTT	CASSQGQGVGEKLFF
TRBJ1-1	-	-	TRBV3-1/TRBV3-2	TGTGCCAGCAGCCAAGTCCAGGTTCGGGGAGCTTTCTTT	CASSQVQVRGAFF
TRBJ1-1	-	TRBD1	TRBV7-8	TGTGCCAGCAGCTACAGGACGACAGGGATGAACACTGAAGCTTTCTTT	CASSYRTTGMNTEAFF
TRBJ2-3	-	TRBD2	TRBV4-2	TGTGCCAGCAGCCCCAGACTAGCGGGGGGTGCAGATACGCAGTATTTT	CASSPRLAGGADTQYF
TRBJ2-3	-	-	TRBV24-1	TGTGCCACCAGTGATCAGAAGTCTACGCAGTATTTT	CATSDQKSTQYF
TRBJ2-7	-	-	TRBV11-2	TGTGCCAGCAGCTTAGCTTACCCGGGGGCTCAAGAGCAGTACTTC	CASSLAYPGAQEQYF
TRBJ1-2	-	-	TRBV19	TGTGCCAGTAGTACCGGACAGACCCGATATGGCTACACCTTC	CASSTGQTRYGYTF
TRBJ2-3	-	-	TRBV12-5	TGTGCTAGTGGTCCCTCGTTAGCAGGGATACACACAGATACGCAGTATTTT	CASGPSLAGIHTDTQYF
TRBJ1-1	-	-	TRBV6-5	TGTGCCAGCAGCCGGCCGGGCGATTATGGGACTGAAGCTTTCTTT	CASSRPGDYGTEAFF
TRBJ1-1	-	-	TRBV30	TGTGCCGGAGGGGGGAACACTGAAGCTTTCTTT	CAGGGNTEAFF
TRBJ2-5	-	-	TRBV18	TGTGCCAGCTCACCAAGCGTACAGGCGGGGGAGACCCAGTACTTC	CASSPSVQAGETQYF
TRBJ2-2	-	-	TRBV2	TGTGCCAGCAGTGTTTCGGCGGGTTCAGGCACCGGGGAGCTGTTTTTT	CASSVSAGSGTGELFF
TRBJ1-1	-	-	TRBV19	TGTGCCAGTAGTATAGACAGCTTGAACACTGAAGCTTTCTTT	CASSIDSLNTEAFF
TRBJ2-5	-	-	TRBV7-2	TGTGCCAGCAGCTACGGCGGCAGGGGCATTCCAGAGACCCAGTACTTC	CASSYGGRGIPETQYF
TRBJ1-1	-	-	TRBV6-5	TGTGCCAGCAAGGTAGGTGGCACTGAAGCTTTCTTT	CASKVGGTEAFF
TRBJ1-6	-	-	TRBV18	TGTGCCAGCTCACCAGAAAGGGCGATTTCACCCCTCCACTTT	CASSPERAISPLHF
TRBJ1-6	-	-	TRBV3-1/TRBV3-2	TGTGCCAGCAGCCGTGACGATAATTCACCCCTCCACTTT	CASSRDDNSPLHF
TRBJ2-2	-	-	TRBV11-2	TGTGCCAGCAGCTTAGCACCCAACACCGGGGAGCTGTTTTTT	CASSLAPNTGELFF
TRBJ1-6	once	-	TRBV5-6	TGTGCCAGCAGCTTGGCCGGGCACTCACCCCTCCACTTT	CASSLAGHSPLHF
TRBJ2-1	-	-	TRBV4-2	TGTGCCAGCAGCCAAGAAGTGACTTCCTACAATGAGCAGTTCTTC	CASSQEVTSYNEQFF
TRBJ2-3	-	TRBD2	TRBV2	TGTGCCAGCAGTGAACTAGCGGGGGGGTCACTAACAGATACGCAGTATTTT	CASSELAGGSLTDTQYF
TRBJ2-1	-	TRBD2	TRBV14	TGTGCCAGCAGCCTTGGGACTAGCGGGGACGCCAAATACAATGAGCAGTTCTTC	CASSLGTSGDAKYNEQFF
TRBJ1-1	-	TRBD1	TRBV18	TGTGCCAGCTCACCAAGGACAGGGGGAAACACTGAAGCTTTCTTT	CASSPRTGGNTEAFF
TRBJ2-5	-	-	TRBV10-3	TGTGCCATCAGTGTCAAAGGACCAGCAGAGACCCAGTACTTC	CAISVKGPAETQYF
TRBJ2-7	-	-	TRBV14	TGTGCCAGCTACAACGGGAATGACCCCTACGAGCAGTACTTC	CASYNGNDPYEQYF
TRBJ1-2	-	-	TRBV29-1	TGCAGCGTAGGACTCCCCAAGGCGTATGGCTACACCTTC	CSVGLPKAYGYTF
TRBJ2-7	-	TRBD2	TRBV6-5	TGTGCCAGCAGTTTGGGGCTTGGGGGGGTTAAATGGGAGCAGTACTTC	CASSLGLGGVKWEQYF
TRBJ1-1	-	TRBD1	TRBV4-2	TGTGCCAGCAGCCAAGATCAAGGGGGCGGGGCTGAAGCTTTCTTT	CASSQDQGGGAEAFF
TRBJ2-1	-	TRBD2	TRBV19	TGTGCCAGCAGCGGGGGGCCCACGGATGAGCAGTTCTTC	CASSGGPTDEQFF
TRBJ2-1	-	-	TRBV5-1	TGCGCCAGCAGCTTGGCCCTCAATGAGCAGTTCTTC	CASSLALNEQFF
TRBJ2-3	-	TRBD1	TRBV10-3	TGTGCCATCAGGCCGGGACAGGGCACAGATACGCAGTATTTT	CAIRPGQGTDTQYF
TRBJ2-3	-	-	TRBV11-2	TGTGCCAGCAGCTCCGACTCGCACGGCACAGATACGCAGTATTTT	CASSSDSHGTDTQYF
TRBJ2-1	once	TRBD2	TRBV11-1	TGTGCCAGCAGCTTATATAGCGGGGGGGCCCTTGAGCAGTTCTTC	CASSLYSGGALEQFF
TRBJ1-1	-	-	TRBV9	TGTGCCAGCAGCGTAACCGCTCTGGGGTACGAAGCTTTCTTT	CASSVTALGYEAFF
TRBJ2-7	-	-	TRBV27	TGTGCCAGCAGTTTTGGGCTCACCAGCTCCTACGAGCAGTACTTC	CASSFGLTSSYEQYF